A selection of T cell receptor beta chains follows, all from one sample in a study of graft-versus-host responses after intestinal transplantation. Some clones are missing from TCRdb's copy, which holds only in-frame ones; the method was immunoSEQ multiplex PCR. The table lists fewer than 8,500 clones, 95% to 98% of them singletons. The source material was PBMCs, sampled 23 days after intestinal transplant. These receptors originate from a human patient who received an intestinal transplant, so some T cells may come from the graft donor. Each CDR3 is given with its conserved first and last residue. D genes are given only for firm matches. Clone size is shown for a subset of rows, as once, few, many or a class of expanded clone.

TRBJ1-1 | - | TRBV5-8 | - | CASSGEVGPDTEAFF | TGTGCCAGCAGCGGTGAGGTGGGGCCGGACACTGAAGCTTTCTTT
TRBJ2-7 | - | TRBV30 | TRBD1 | CAWRTGGNGEQYF | TGTGCCTGGAGGACAGGGGGGAATGGCGAGCAGTACTTC
TRBJ1-1 | - | TRBV27 | - | CASSLSGMNTEAFF | TGTGCCAGCAGCCTAAGTGGCATGAACACTGAAGCTTTCTTT
TRBJ2-2 | - | TRBV18 | TRBD1 | CASSPRTGANTGELFF | TGTGCCAGCTCACCCAGGACAGGGGCGAACACCGGGGAGCTGTTTTTT
TRBJ2-3 | - | TRBV9 | - | CASSPVGGDTQYF | TGTGCCAGCAGCCCCGTTGGGGGAGATACGCAGTATTTT
TRBJ2-3 | - | TRBV10-2 | - | CASTWDGFITDTQYF | TGCGCCAGCACCTGGGACGGCTTCATCACAGATACGCAGTATTTT
TRBJ2-7 | - | TRBV6-1 | - | CASSGRYREQYF | TGTGCCAGCAGTGGTAGGTACCGCGAGCAGTACTTC
TRBJ2-1 | - | TRBV27 | - | CASSLPPTESYNEQFF | TGTGCCAGCAGTTTACCTCCTACGGAATCCTACAATGAGCAGTTCTTC
TRBJ2-7 | once | TRBV9 | - | CASSHTGDGDEQYF | TGTGCCAGCAGCCATACCGGGGACGGTGACGAGCAGTACTTC
TRBJ1-1 | - | TRBV6-5 | - | CASSIHRGTEAFF | TGTGCCAGCAGCATCCACCGGGGCACTGAAGCTTTCTTT
TRBJ2-7 | - | TRBV5-1 | TRBD1 | CASSFRRDRGEAEQYF | TGCGCCAGCAGCTTTCGTCGGGACAGGGGGGAGGCAGAGCAGTACTTC
TRBJ1-6 | - | TRBV30 | - | CAWSSRGPGYNSPLHF | TGTGCCTGGAGTTCGCGGGGACCGGGGTATAATTCACCCCTCCACTTT
TRBJ2-7 | - | TRBV7-9 | - | CASSLEGGLFSYEQYF | TGTGCCAGCAGCTTAGAGGGGGGACTTTTCTCCTACGAGCAGTACTTC
TRBJ1-2 | - | TRBV20-1 | - | CSATNSAF | TGCAGTGCTACAAACAGTGCCTTC
TRBJ1-2 | - | TRBV5-1 | TRBD1 | CASSLAGQGHGYTF | TGCGCCAGCAGCTTGGCAGGACAGGGGCATGGCTACACCTTC
TRBJ2-1 | once | TRBV30 | TRBD2 | CAWTGAGEGYNEQFF | TGTGCCTGGACCGGAGCGGGAGAAGGGTACAATGAGCAGTTCTTC
TRBJ2-3 | - | TRBV10-3 | - | CATHSWTTSTDTQYF | TGTGCCACCCACTCCTGGACCACCAGCACAGATACGCAGTATTTT
TRBJ1-2 | - | TRBV7-2 | - | CASSLYDSYGYTF | TGTGCCAGCAGCTTATATGACAGCTATGGCTACACCTTC
TRBJ2-1 | - | TRBV7-6 | - | CASSPNPGLADNEQFF | TGTGCCAGCAGCCCCAATCCCGGGCTAGCAGACAATGAGCAGTTCTTC
TRBJ1-5 | - | TRBV6-1 | - | CASSETGRQFQPQHF | TGTGCCAGCAGTGAAACGGGACGGCAGTTCCAGCCCCAGCATTTT
TRBJ1-2 | - | TRBV14 | - | CASSVRLYGKTYGYTF | TGTGCCAGCAGCGTAAGACTGTATGGAAAGACCTATGGCTACACCTTC
TRBJ2-7 | - | TRBV10-1 | TRBD1 | CATGPGGVGEQYF | TGCGCCACCGGCCCAGGGGGCGTTGGGGAGCAGTACTTC
TRBJ1-1 | - | TRBV30 | - | CAWSVVVSTEAFF | TGTGCCTGGAGTGTTGTAGTGAGCACTGAAGCTTTCTTT
TRBJ1-5 | - | TRBV25-1 | - | CASSDGAAAQHF | TGTGCCAGCAGTGACGGGGCAGCGGCCCAGCATTTT
TRBJ2-7 | - | TRBV6-5 | TRBD1 | CASSYERGPYYEQYF | TGTGCCAGCAGTTACGAGAGGGGGCCTTACTACGAGCAGTACTTC
TRBJ1-2 | - | TRBV19 | TRBD1 | CASSISRDRASTNYGYTF | TGTGCCAGTAGTATATCTCGGGACAGAGCAAGTACTAACTATGGCTACACCTTC
TRBJ2-7 | - | TRBV21-1 | - | CASSKSLQGTLSYEQYF | TGTGCCAGCAGCAAATCGCTACAGGGGACACTCTCCTACGAGCAGTACTTC
TRBJ1-1 | - | TRBV5-6 | - | CASSLAWGRNTEAFF | TGTGCCAGCAGCTTGGCCTGGGGGAGAAACACTGAAGCTTTCTTT
TRBJ2-3 | - | TRBV6-1 | - | CASSEVATDTQYF | TGTGCCAGCAGTGAAGTAGCAACAGATACGCAGTATTTT
TRBJ2-5 | - | TRBV21-1 | - | CASSGRCQGDQETQYF | TGTGCCAGCAGCGGACGGTGTCAAGGGGACCAAGAGACCCAGTACTTC
TRBJ2-5 | - | TRBV30 | - | CAWEKDYPEGETQYF | TGTGCCTGGGAGAAAGACTACCCCGAGGGTGAGACCCAGTACTTC
TRBJ1-1 | - | TRBV5-4 | - | CASSLSSEAFF | TGTGCCAGCAGCTTGTCTTCTGAAGCTTTCTTT
TRBJ2-5 | - | TRBV9 | TRBD2 | CASSAPRSGRARETQYF | TGTGCCAGCAGCGCCCCGCGGAGCGGGAGGGCCAGGGAGACCCAGTACTTC
TRBJ2-7 | - | TRBV11-2 | - | CASSYRRGARNEQYF | TGTGCCAGCAGCTATAGGCGAGGGGCGAGGAACGAGCAGTACTTC
TRBJ2-7 | - | TRBV10-3 | TRBD1 | CAISESRDRDCYEQYF | TGTGCCATCAGTGAGTCCAGGGACAGGGATTGCTACGAGCAGTACTTC
TRBJ2-7 | - | TRBV28 | TRBD2 | CASSTDGEGSYEQYF | TGTGCCAGCAGTACCGATGGGGAGGGATCCTACGAGCAGTACTTC
TRBJ2-3 | - | TRBV4-1 | - | CASSQVGDTQYF | TGCGCCAGCAGCCAAGTGGGGGATACGCAGTATTTT